Each of the 20 T cell receptor beta chains below was sequenced from the same sample in a study of blood T cell repertoires in COVID-19. The assay was immunoSEQ multiplex PCR, and TCRdb's table has in-frame clones only and misses some. The repertoire has about 170,000 clones, approximately 83% of them found once; the top ten carry about 1.9%. Sequencing used peripheral blood. These receptors were taken from a woman at least 80 years old with acute or convalescent COVID-19.

The genes are TRBV5-1 and TRBJ1-4; D perhaps matches TRBD1 (5 bases). The ends were cut back, 3 bases at V and 5 bases at J, with 14 bases in the middle. The CDR3 contains 15 residues. The germline V gene encodes CDR1 SGHRS and CDR2 YFSETQ. DNA of the CDR3: TGCGCCAGCAGCTGGGAGGGACTGAAGAATGAAAAACTGTTTTTT. It specifies CASSWEGLKNEKLFF.

This rearrangement joins TRBV28 to TRBJ2-1, with 12 bases identical to TRBD2. CDR3 length equals 18 residues. After removal of 4 bases from V and 0 bases from J, the junction contained 7 bases not matched to a gene. Germline CDR1 reads MDHEN; CDR2 reads SYDVKM. CDR3: CASSSSGGGKSSYNEQFF. For the CDR3, the DNA is TGTGCCAGCAGTTCTAGCGGGGGGGGAAAGAGCTCCTACAATGAGCAGTTCTTC.

This chain uses TRBV7-9 with TRBJ2-1; no clear D. The V gene's germline CDR1 is SEHNR and CDR2 FQNEAQ (reference sequence). V lost 1 base and J lost 4, with 8 bases in between. The CDR3 length is 14 residues. The CDR3 DNA reads TGTGCCAGCAGCTTAGATCTCAGGTACAATGAGCAGTTCTTC. Translating it yields CASSLDLRYNEQFF.

V is TRBV21-1 and J is TRBJ2-7; the table's D call, TRBD2, was not checked against the DNA. TRBV21-1 is a pseudogene locus. The CDR3 runs to 14 residues. The CDR3 here is CASWEGLINYEQYF. In nucleotides, the CDR3 is TGTGCCAGCTGGGAGGGACTGATTAACTACGAGCAGTACTTC.

CDR3 DNA sequence: TGTGCCAGCAGCTTAGTCGGAGGGGTGAACACTGAAGCTTTCTTT. This sequence encodes CASSLVGGVNTEAFF. This chain connects TRBV7-8 to TRBJ1-1; a weak D match, TRBD1 (5 bases). Trimming removed 1 base from V and 0 bases from J, with 9 bases in between. The CDR3 runs to 15 residues. The germline V gene encodes CDR1 SGHVS and CDR2 FQNEAQ.

This clone occurred a few times. The V gene is TRBV2, the J gene TRBJ1-5; the D gene is possibly TRBD1 (5 bases). Germline CDR1 is SNHLY and CDR2 is FYNNEI. Between the trimmed V and J ends, which lost 1 base and 0 bases, there was a span of 19 bases. CDR3 length: 19 residues. Written as DNA, the CDR3 is TGTGCCAGCAGTGAAGGTAGAAAGGGGCCAGGATATAGCAATCAGCCCCAGCATTTT. Amino acids: CASSEGRKGPGYSNQPQHF.

This clone was counted between two and nine times. The J gene is TRBJ1-6, the V gene TRBV19; 11 bases map to TRBD1. Germline CDR1 LNHDA, CDR2 SQIVND (reference sequence). The CDR3 totals 13 residues. The ends lost 6 bases at V and 8 bases at J; junction bases unmatched: 0. The CDR3 loop reads CASRGQGDSPLHF. In nucleotides, the CDR3 is TGTGCCAGTAGGGGACAGGGGGATTCACCCCTCCACTTT.

The rearrangement uses TRBV7-3 and TRBJ2-3; 15 bases align to TRBD2. V trimming: 0 bases; J trimming: 3 bases; junction bases outside the gene matches: 10. This CDR3 contains 20 residues. Germline-derived CDR1 and CDR2 are SGHTA and FQGTGA. In DNA, the CDR3 is TGTGCCAGCAGCTTAACGCCCCGGACTAGCGGGGGGGCGGGGACAGATACGCAGTATTTT. This sequence encodes CASSLTPRTSGGAGTDTQYF.

This sequence joins TRBV5-1 and TRBJ2-3; D perhaps matches TRBD1 (6 bases). The ends were cut back, 4 bases at V and 4 bases at J, with 16 bases in the middle. The CDR3 is made up of 15 amino acids. CDR1 is SGHRS, CDR2 YFSETQ, per germline. The CDR3 here is CASSGKRGFADTQYF. CDR3 in DNA: TGCGCCAGCAGCGGCAAGAGGGGGTTCGCAGATACGCAGTATTTT.

This rearrangement joins TRBV5-4 to TRBJ2-7, with a tentative D call TRBD2 (5 bases). The CDR3 runs 13 residues. Germline V gives CDR1 SGHNT, CDR2 YYREEE (reference sequence). With 0 bases removed from V and 5 bases from J, the gap between germline ends came to 9 bases. CDR3 amino acids: CASSLGPGNEQYF. The CDR3 DNA follows: TGTGCCAGCAGCTTGGGGCCCGGGAACGAGCAGTACTTC.

V and J are TRBV12-3 or TRBV12-4 and TRBJ1-5, with D uncertain. V lost 3 bases and J 6 bases, leaving 6 bases between the germline ends. This CDR3 has 12 residues. The CDR3 coding sequence is TGTGCCAGCAGTTTTCGGGGTCAGCCCCAGCATTTT. Translated, it gives CASSFRGQPQHF.

The V and J genes are TRBV4-2 and TRBJ2-5; 9 nucleotides agree with TRBD2. The CDR3 extends over 15 amino acids. CDR1 LGHNA and CDR2 YNFKEQ come from the germline V gene. With 4 bases clipped from V and 1 base from J, the junction kept 4 bases outside the gene matches. DNA for the CDR3: TGTGCCAGCAGCCCGACTAGCGGCTTCCAAGAGACCCAGTACTTC. Its translation: CASSPTSGFQETQYF.

This clone was seen a few times. This chain uses TRBV28 with TRBJ2-1; 13 positions agree with TRBD2. With 5 bases clipped from V and 9 bases from J, the junction kept 10 bases outside the gene matches. Germline CDR1 is MDHEN and CDR2 is SYDVKM. The CDR3 has 16 amino acids. Written as DNA, the CDR3 is TGTGCCAGCAGTGGACTAGCGGGGGACGAGAGCGGTGAGCAGTTCTTC. Its protein is CASSGLAGDESGEQFF.

This clone was seen just once. The rearrangement uses TRBV2 and TRBJ1-4; 7 bases map to TRBD1. The CDR3 is 15 residues long. The germline CDR1 and CDR2 sequences are SNHLY and FYNNEI. Trimming took 1 base from V and 6 from J; bases not matched to a gene: 5. The CDR3 is CASSEGLTGYEKLFF. In nucleotides, the CDR3 is TGTGCCAGCAGTGAAGGTCTGACAGGGTATGAAAAACTGTTTTTT.

CDR3 protein: CAIGRTGGNFQPQHF. CDR3 bases: TGTGCCATAGGACGGACAGGGGGAAATTTTCAGCCCCAGCATTTT. The rearrangement links TRBV19 to TRBJ1-5; the match to TRBD1 covers 10 bases. With 10 bases clipped from V and 6 bases from J, the junction kept 12 bases outside the gene matches. CDR3 length equals 15 residues. CDR1 is LNHDA and CDR2 is SQIVND in the germline V gene (reference sequence).

The chain is built from TRBV19 and TRBJ2-2; D is undetermined. The V gene lost 7 bases and the J gene lost 0 bases, with 9 bases spanning the gap. Germline CDR1 and CDR2: LNHDA and SQIVND (reference sequence). The CDR3 has 14 amino acids. The CDR3 reads CASNLYSNTGELFF. CDR3 nucleotides: TGTGCCAGTAATCTCTACTCGAACACCGGGGAGCTGTTTTTT. Using reference TRBV19 and TRBJ2-2 for the parts outside the CDR3, the full variable domain is DGGITQSPKYLFRKEGQNVTLSCEQNLNHDAMYWYRQDPGQGLRLIYYSQIVNDFQKGDIAEGYSVSREKKESFPLTVTSAQKNPTAFYLCASNLYSNTGELFFGEGSRLTVL.

The V and J genes are TRBV28 and TRBJ2-7; D remains unclear. Germline lookup yields CDR1 MDHEN and CDR2 SYDVKM. This CDR3 has 11 amino acids. V was cut by 6 bases and J by 3 bases, with 6 bases left in between. CDR3 sequence reads: CASSQNYEQYF. CDR3 coding DNA: TGTGCCAGCAGCCAGAACTACGAGCAGTACTTC.

The chain joins TRBV5-1 to TRBJ2-7, with 12 bases fitting TRBD1. V was clipped by 5 bases and J by 5 bases; unmatched bases: 11. The CDR3 contains 16 residues. Germline V gene lookup returns CDR1 SGHRS and CDR2 YFSETQ. The CDR3, as DNA: TGCGCCAGCAGAAGCCAACCGGGACAGGGGGCCCACGAGCAGTACTTC. This encodes CASRSQPGQGAHEQYF.

This chain joins TRBV2 and TRBJ2-3; TRBD1 agrees at 8 bases. V lost 7 bases and J lost 4; bases outside the gene matches: 10. The CDR3 is 15 amino acids. Germline values: CDR1 SNHLY, CDR2 FYNNEI. The CDR3 region is CASTARTGNADTQYF. The CDR3 nucleotides read TGTGCCAGCACTGCCCGGACAGGGAACGCAGATACGCAGTATTTT.

This clone was found once. The chain uses TRBV7-8 and TRBJ2-7; 12 bases fit TRBD1. The CDR3 consists of 14 residues. Germline values: CDR1 SGHVS, CDR2 FQNEAQ. The V and J ends lost 5 bases and 3 bases, in that order; junction bases with no gene match: 2. CDR3 sequence reads: CASSGTGGNYEQYF. The CDR3 nucleotides are TGTGCCAGCAGCGGGACAGGGGGCAACTACGAGCAGTACTTC.